This TCR beta chain was obtained from a study of shared clonotypes between healthy human individuals. For the study at large: Researchers assigned three CD4 naive, three CD4 memory, two CD8 naive and one CD8 memory plate to each donor.

Naive CD8 cells, CD45RO-negative and positively selected for CCR7, excluded terminally differentiated effector memory CD45RA+ cells. Trimming removed 0 bases at V and 5 bases at J, with 24 bases between. The CDR3 covers 19 residues. CDR1 is KGHSY, CDR2 FQNENV, per germline. Per sorted-subset replicate PCR, input was around 200 ng DNA, representing about 32,000 T cell genomes. As originally analysed: Filtering was not the same, since immunoSEQ gave junction-only sequences without quality scores. This table comes from immunoSEQ multiplex PCR, and its TCRdb copy is limited to in-frame clones, with some not included. V, J and clone size are those of that table, while D and trimming were read from the DNA. The repertoire holds about 1.9 million clones, about 94% seen once, with 1.5% to 2% in the top ten. The study's findings and limits: It was expected that sequencing depth would affect clonotype sharing among donors.

As for this clone: The antigen is undetermined.

The rearrangement joins TRBV16 to TRBJ2-3; D might be TRBD2 (5 bases). The sequenced sample was naive CD8+ T cells from PBMCs. This receptor was taken from a man between 18 and 35 years old in good health. Some clones in this sample may be carry-over from other donors' samples. The CDR3 is CASSQSGRLRPEGVDTQYF. The CDR3 DNA sequence: TGTGCCAGCAGCCAATCGGGCAGGCTGCGACCCGAGGGTGTAGATACGCAGTATTTT.